Presented here are 29 T cell receptor beta chains from one specimen sequenced in a study of technical replicates of blood from a handful of donors. The data were produced by immunoSEQ multiplex PCR, yet TCRdb's version contains in-frame clones alone and is incomplete. The top ten hold 0.24% of the sample, which has about 100,000 clones, roughly 94% seen once. The sample was T cells isolated from PBMCs. The receptor source for this set is a human donor in good health.

This clone was seen a few times. The chain combines TRBV5-1 with TRBJ1-1; 9 bases fit TRBD1. Germline lookup yields CDR1 SGHRS and CDR2 YFSETQ. The CDR3 spans 20 residues. Trimming cost V 4 bases and J 1 base; bases outside gene matches: 20. The CDR3 nucleotides are TGCGCCAGCAGCCAAAAATCAAATGACAGGGGGAAGGCGTGGAACACTGAAGCTTTCTTT. This translates into CASSQKSNDRGKAWNTEAFF. The full variable domain, its missing parts supplied by reference TRBV5-1 and TRBJ1-1, is KAGVTQTPRYLIKTRGQQVTLSCSPISGHRSVSWYQQTPGQGLQFLFEYFSETQRNKGNFPGRFSGRQFSNSRSEMNVSTLELGDSALYLCASSQKSNDRGKAWNTEAFFGQGTRLTVV.

This chain joins TRBV7-2 and TRBJ1-1, with a tentative D call TRBD1 (6 bases). The V and J ends lost 2 bases and 9 bases respectively, with 16 bases between them. CDR3 length: 14 amino acids. Germline V CDR1 and CDR2: SGHTA, FQGNSA. The CDR3 DNA reads TGTGCCAGCAGCTTAACAGGGATGGCTACCAAAGCTTTCTTT. It specifies CASSLTGMATKAFF. The complete variable domain, with remaining parts taken from reference TRBV7-2 and TRBJ1-1, reads GAGVSQSPSNKVTEKGKDVELRCDPISGHTALYWYRQSLGQGLEFLIYFQGNSAPDKSGLPSDRFSAERTGGSVSTLTIQRTQQEDSAVYLCASSLTGMATKAFFGQGTRLTVV.

The chain couples TRBV30 to TRBJ1-3; D is ambiguous. The CDR3 loop spans 15 amino acids. Germline V gene sequence: CDR1 GTSNPN, CDR2 SVGIG (reference sequence). Trimming left V 0 bases short and J 0 bases short, with 9 bases between. The CDR3 region is CAWSVSSTSGNTIYF. The CDR3, as DNA: TGTGCCTGGAGTGTGAGCTCCACCTCTGGAAACACCATATATTTT. Filled out from reference TRBV30 and TRBJ1-3, the complete variable domain reads SQTIHQWPATLVQPVGSPLSLECTVEGTSNPNLYWYRQAAGRGLQLLFYSVGIGQISSEVPQNLSASRPQDRQFILSSKKLLLSDSGFYLCAWSVSSTSGNTIYFGEGSWLTVV.

The chain has TRBV6-1 and TRBJ2-2; D ambiguous. Germline V CDR1 and CDR2: MNHNS, SASEGT. Deletions cut 6 bases from V and 6 bases from J, with 11 bases between. This CDR3 contains 13 residues. The CDR3 protein is CASRENAAGELFF. CDR3 DNA: TGTGCCAGCAGGGAGAATGCAGCCGGGGAGCTGTTTTTT.

The chain links TRBV6-1 to TRBJ2-7; 7 positions agree with TRBD2. The CDR3 length is 15 residues. Germline loops: CDR1 MNHNS, CDR2 SASEGT. The V segment lost 6 bases and the J segment 4 bases; nucleotides outside the gene matches: 12. The CDR3 is CASRATSAGPYEQYF. The CDR3, as DNA: TGTGCCAGCAGGGCTACTAGCGCGGGCCCGTACGAGCAGTACTTC.

The chain combines TRBV27 with TRBJ1-2; TRBD1 aligns across 8 bases. This CDR3 is 15 amino acids long. CDR1 is MNHEY and CDR2 is SMNVEV in the germline V gene (reference sequence). V lost 3 bases to trimming and J lost 4 bases; unmatched junction nucleotides: 7. Here the CDR3 reads CASSLGPGGGYGYTF. The CDR3 DNA follows: TGTGCCAGCAGTTTGGGCCCAGGGGGCGGCTATGGCTACACCTTC.

The genes are TRBV6-1 and TRBJ1-1; D gene uncertain. The V and J ends lost 7 bases and 0 bases respectively, with 6 bases between them. The CDR3 loop spans 12 amino acids. CDR1 and CDR2 (germline): MNHNS, SASEGT. CDR3 coding DNA: TGTGCCAGCAATAACATGAACACTGAAGCTTTCTTT. The encoded protein is CASNNMNTEAFF.

As DNA, the CDR3 is TGTGCCAGCAGAAAGCACCCGGCGGCCCTCCACTTT. As protein: CASRKHPAALHF. The chain uses TRBV6-5 and TRBJ1-6; the D is unclear. The germline V gene has CDR1 MNHEY and CDR2 SVGAGI. Trimming left V 6 bases short and J 14 bases short, with 14 bases between. The CDR3 sequence is 12 residues long.

This chain connects TRBV12-5 to TRBJ2-2; tentatively, D is TRBD1 (6 bases). V was cut by 0 bases and J by 1 base, with 21 bases left in between. This CDR3 spans 20 amino acids. Per the germline V gene, CDR1 is LGHNT and CDR2 is FRNRAP. The CDR3 DNA reads as TGTGCTAGTGGTTTGGTACGATTCGATATCCAGGGGCTGAACACCGGGGAGCTGTTTTTT. Amino acids: CASGLVRFDIQGLNTGELFF. The full variable domain, in which reference TRBV12-5 and TRBJ2-2 provide the parts outside the CDR3, is DARVTQTPRHKVTEMGQEVTMRCQPILGHNTVFWYRQTMMQGLELLAYFRNRAPLDDSGMPKDRFSAEMPDATLATLKIQPSEPRDSAVYFCASGLVRFDIQGLNTGELFFGEGSRLTVL.

In its sample, this clone was seen once. The V gene is TRBV11-2, the J gene TRBJ1-1; D is undetermined. The V end lost 0 bases, the J end lost 8 bases, and 7 bases lay between the germline ends. This CDR3 has 12 residues. Germline CDR1 reads SGHAT; CDR2 reads FQNNGV. CDR3 region: CASSLEASEAFF. The DNA of the CDR3 is TGTGCCAGCAGCTTAGAGGCATCCGAAGCTTTCTTT.

This clone was seen just once. Germline is not matched at one junction end, which may reflect a read error. The V gene is TRBV7-7, the J gene TRBJ2-3; TRBD1 matches at 10 bases. The CDR3 totals 15 residues. In germline, CDR1 is SSHAT, CDR2 FNYEAQ (reference sequence). As DNA, the CDR3 is TGTGCTAGCAGCCTAGACAGGGGGCTAGGAGATACGCAGTATTTT. Residues: CASSLDRGLGDTQYF. Using reference TRBV7-7 and TRBJ2-3 for the parts outside the CDR3, the full variable domain is GAGVSQSPRYKVTKRGQDVTLRCDPISSHATLYWYQQALGQGPEFLTYFNYEAQPDKSGLPSDRFSAERPEGSISTLTIQRTEQRDSAMYRCASSLDRGLGDTQYFGPGTRLTVL.

J is TRBJ2-7 and V is TRBV10-3; the D gene is possibly TRBD2 (5 bases). CDR3 length: 14 amino acids. V gave up 4 bases and J gave up 1 base, with 11 bases separating them. Germline CDR1 is ENHRY and CDR2 is SYGVKD. The CDR3 sequence is CAISASGISYEQYF. The CDR3 DNA reads TGTGCCATCAGTGCATCCGGGATATCCTACGAGCAGTACTTC.

This chain uses TRBV11-3 with TRBJ1-1; 10 positions agree with TRBD1. Germline V gene sequence: CDR1 SGHNT, CDR2 YENEEA. With 4 bases clipped from V and 7 bases from J, the junction kept 3 bases outside the gene matches. The CDR3 length is 13 residues. CDR3 DNA: TGTGCCAGCAGCTCCCGGACAGGGGGTGAAGCTTTCTTT. This gives the protein CASSSRTGGEAFF.

This clone has only one observation. The CDR3 reads CASSEGVAGTSTDTQYF. In DNA, the CDR3 is TGTGCCAGCAGTGAAGGGGTGGCGGGGACCTCCACAGATACGCAGTATTTT. The gene calls are TRBV2 and TRBJ2-3, with D perhaps matching TRBD2 (6 bases). V lost 1 base to trimming and J lost 2 bases, with 16 bases between them. Germline loops: CDR1 SNHLY, CDR2 FYNNEI. The CDR3 runs 17 residues.

The rearrangement uses TRBV6-1 and TRBJ2-1, with D possibly TRBD2 on 7 matching bases. Germline V gene sequence: CDR1 MNHNS, CDR2 SASEGT. The CDR3 consists of 15 residues. The ends were cut back, 7 bases at V and 9 bases at J, with 22 bases in the middle. CDR3 DNA sequence: TGTGCCAGCACCTCACTGTGGGGGGGCGAGGGTGAGCAGTTCTTC. Its protein is CASTSLWGGEGEQFF.

This chain uses TRBV5-4 with TRBJ1-1; TRBD1 might be the D (6 bases). Germline loops: CDR1 SGHNT, CDR2 YYREEE (reference sequence). CDR3 length: 13 residues. V was shortened by 8 bases and J by 4 bases, with 15 bases between the two germline ends. The CDR3 DNA sequence: TGTGCCAGACATAGAGTGGGGGCCACTGAAGCTTTCTTT. It translates to CARHRVGATEAFF.

The rearrangement links TRBV15 to TRBJ1-5, with no clear D. The CDR3 is 15 residues long. Germline V gene data show CDR1 as LNHNV and CDR2 as YYDKDF (reference sequence). With 1 base removed from V and 0 bases from J, the gap between germline ends came to 7 bases. For the CDR3, the DNA is TGTGCCACCAGCAGAGCCCCCCATAGCAATCAGCCCCAGCATTTT. This gives the protein CATSRAPHSNQPQHF.

This clone was recorded only once. This sequence joins TRBV29-1 and TRBJ1-3, with D unclear. Trimming removed 3 bases at V and 1 base at J, with 10 bases between. The germline V gene has CDR1 SQVTM and CDR2 ANQGSEA. This CDR3 has 14 amino acids. CDR3 in amino acids: CSVEIQRSGNTIYF. The CDR3 DNA follows: TGCAGCGTTGAGATACAGCGGTCTGGAAACACCATATATTTT. Full variable domain (rest looked up from reference TRBV29-1 and TRBJ1-3): SAVISQKPSRDICQRGTSLTIQCQVDSQVTMMFWYRQQPGQSLTLIATANQGSEATYESGFVIDKFPISRPNLTFSTLTVSNMSPEDSSIYLCSVEIQRSGNTIYFGEGSWLTVV.

This clone was seen once. The chain couples TRBV27 to TRBJ2-7; TRBD1 matches 9 bases. This CDR3 region has 15 residues. V gave up 4 bases and J gave up 3 bases; unmatched junction bases: 7. Germline values: CDR1 MNHEY, CDR2 SMNVEV (reference sequence). This CDR3 is CASSSRTGDFYEQYF. CDR3 DNA: TGTGCCAGCAGTTCTCGGACAGGGGATTTCTACGAGCAGTACTTC.

This chain joins TRBV5-4 and TRBJ2-2; possible D gene TRBD2, 6 bases. The CDR3 has 16 residues. Trimming cost V 1 base and J 5 bases, with 15 bases left between them. CDR1 is SGHNT, CDR2 YYREEE, per germline (reference sequence). CDR3 residues: CASSLMFYGSTGELFF. The CDR3 DNA reads as TGTGCCAGCAGCTTGATGTTCTACGGGAGTACCGGGGAGCTGTTTTTT.

This clone was picked up one time. The chain recombines TRBV6-6 with TRBJ2-5; a weak D match, TRBD1 (6 bases). Trimming took off 8 bases at V and 3 bases at J, with 16 bases between the two ends. The CDR3 runs to 14 residues. CDR1 is MNHNY and CDR2 is SVGAGI in the germline V gene (reference sequence). CDR3 coding DNA: TGTGCCAGCCAGTACCGGGACACAGAAGAGACCCAGTACTTC. Amino acid sequence: CASQYRDTEETQYF.

This chain connects TRBV7-9 to TRBJ2-7; TRBD1 matches at 8 bases. The CDR3 contains 14 residues. J gave up 1 base and V 4 bases, and 3 bases lay outside the gene matches. Germline loops: CDR1 SEHNR, CDR2 FQNEAQ (reference sequence). CDR3 in amino acids: CASSYTGGSYEQYF. Written as DNA, the CDR3 is TGTGCCAGCAGCTATACAGGGGGGTCCTACGAGCAGTACTTC.

The rearrangement links TRBV5-5 to TRBJ2-5, with 10 bases that match TRBD1. V was clipped by 3 bases and J by 5 bases; unmatched bases: 16. CDR1 and CDR2 (germline): SGHKS, YYEKEE (reference sequence). This CDR3 contains 18 residues. The CDR3 sequence: CASSSRQGALPREETQYF. In DNA form, the CDR3 reads TGTGCCAGCAGCTCGAGACAGGGGGCCCTCCCACGAGAGGAGACCCAGTACTTC.

V is TRBV5-6 and J is TRBJ2-3, with 14 bases lining up with TRBD2. The CDR3 contains 18 residues. The germline gives CDR1 SGHDT, CDR2 YYEEEE. The ends lost 2 bases at V and 2 bases at J; junction bases unmatched: 7. The DNA of the CDR3 is TGTGCCAGCAGCTTACCGGGGACTAGCGGGGGTTTCACAGATACGCAGTATTTT. This translates into CASSLPGTSGGFTDTQYF.

The chain carries TRBV28 and TRBJ1-3; no definite D call. V lost 6 bases and J 0 bases, leaving 12 bases between the germline ends. This CDR3 is 15 amino acids long. Germline V gene lookup returns CDR1 MDHEN and CDR2 SYDVKM. The chain's CDR3 is CASSLRGYSGNTIYF. The DNA for the CDR3 is TGTGCCAGCAGCTTACGCGGATACTCTGGAAACACCATATATTTT.

This rearrangement joins TRBV12-5 to TRBJ2-7; 11 bases match TRBD1. The junction had 9 bases not matched to a gene; V was cut back by 1 base and J by 4 bases. CDR1 is LGHNT and CDR2 is FRNRAP in the germline V gene. The CDR3 extends over 17 amino acids. The CDR3 protein is CASGLDLRDRGTYEQYF. CDR3 DNA: TGTGCTAGTGGTTTGGATCTCAGGGACAGGGGGACATACGAGCAGTACTTC.

The V gene is TRBV6-5, the J gene TRBJ2-5; D is unclear. V was cut by 4 bases and J by 1 base, with 4 bases left in between. CDR1 and CDR2 from the germline V gene are MNHEY and SVGAGI. This CDR3 has 12 residues. The DNA for the CDR3 is TGTGCCAGCAGTTCTTTCCAAGAGACCCAGTACTTC. Translated: CASSSFQETQYF.

This sequence joins TRBV5-1 and TRBJ2-5, with a weak D call TRBD2 (6 bases). CDR1 SGHRS and CDR2 YFSETQ come from the germline V gene. The CDR3 extends over 14 amino acids. V gave up 0 bases and J gave up 5 bases, with 11 bases separating them. The CDR3 DNA reads TGCGCCAGCAGCTTGGGACTAGGGGACGAGACCCAGTACTTC. Translated, it gives CASSLGLGDETQYF.

This clone was seen a single time. The rearrangement links TRBV5-1 to TRBJ1-2, with D tentatively TRBD1 (5 bases). Germline assignment: CDR1 SGHRS and CDR2 YFSETQ. The V end was cut by 4 bases, the J end by 4 bases, with 11 bases between. CDR3 length: 13 residues. CDR3 bases: TGCGCCAGCAGCCCCCGGGACTTCTATGGCTACACCTTC. Amino acids: CASSPRDFYGYTF.